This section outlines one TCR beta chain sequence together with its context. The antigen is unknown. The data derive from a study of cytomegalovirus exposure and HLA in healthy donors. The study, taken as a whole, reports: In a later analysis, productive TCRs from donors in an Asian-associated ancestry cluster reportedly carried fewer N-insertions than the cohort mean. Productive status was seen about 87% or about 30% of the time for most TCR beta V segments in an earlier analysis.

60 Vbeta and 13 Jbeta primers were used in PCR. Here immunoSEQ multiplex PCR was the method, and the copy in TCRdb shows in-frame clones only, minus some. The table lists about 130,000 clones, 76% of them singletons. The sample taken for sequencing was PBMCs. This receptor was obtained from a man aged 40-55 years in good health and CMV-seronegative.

CDR3 protein: CASSEGSVYQPQHF. CDR3 DNA sequence: TGTGCCAGCAGTGAAGGGTCAGTTTATCAGCCCCAGCATTTT. This chain uses TRBV2 with TRBJ1-5; D not resolved. CDR1 and CDR2 from the germline V gene are SNHLY and FYNNEI. The CDR3 runs to 14 residues. Trimming pared 1 base from V and 5 bases from J, leaving 9 bases between.